Listed below are T cell receptor beta chains from one sample, sequenced in a study of shared clonotypes between healthy human individuals. The repertoire was sequenced with immunoSEQ multiplex PCR; TCRdb's copy has only in-frame clones and lacks some. The repertoire holds about 1 million clones, with around four fifths as singletons. Source material: memory CD4+ T cells sorted from blood. These receptors came from a man aged 18 to 29 in good health. Each CDR3 is given with its conserved first and last residue. The D gene is left open where the match is weak. Expanded clones are given a class, and other clones once, few, many or no size at all.

d_gene | abundance | j_gene | v_gene | CDR3aa | CDR3nt
. | once | TRBJ1-4 | TRBV9 | CASSVTGSANEKLFF | TGTGCCAGCAGCGTTACAGGGTCGGCTAATGAAAAACTGTTTTTT
TRBD1 | . | TRBJ2-7 | TRBV29-1 | CSFRGQGPPYEQYF | TGCAGCTTCCGTGGACAGGGGCCCCCCTACGAGCAGTACTTC
. | . | TRBJ1-4 | TRBV9 | CASSASLEVGEKLFF | TGTGCCAGCAGCGCATCACTCGAGGTTGGAGAAAAACTGTTTTTT
TRBD1 | . | TRBJ2-1 | TRBV7-3 | CASSPGQGRNEQFF | TGTGCCAGCAGCCCCGGACAGGGGAGGAATGAGCAGTTCTTC
. | . | TRBJ1-2 | TRBV7-9 | CASSLALGGNYGYTF | TGTGCCAGCAGCTTAGCGCTGGGGGGGAACTATGGCTACACCTTC
. | . | TRBJ1-6 | TRBV5-1 | CASSLAGDSPLHF | TGCGCCAGCAGCTTGGCCGGAGATTCACCCCTCCACTTT
. | . | TRBJ1-6 | TRBV30 | CAWSLDNSPLHF | TGTGCCTGGAGTTTGGACAATTCACCCCTCCACTTT
TRBD2 | few | TRBJ2-7 | TRBV29-1 | CSVVLAGVAFVEQYF | TGCAGCGTCGTTCTAGCGGGGGTGGCCTTTGTCGAGCAGTACTTC
. | . | TRBJ2-7 | TRBV29-1 | CSALLDAAYEQYF | TGCAGCGCACTCCTGGACGCAGCCTACGAGCAGTACTTC
TRBD1 | many | TRBJ2-2 | TRBV19 | CASSRQGLNTGELFF | TGTGCCAGTAGTAGACAGGGCCTCAACACCGGGGAGCTGTTTTTT
. | . | TRBJ2-5 | TRBV6-5 | CASSSRGETQYF | TGTGCCAGCAGTTCCCGGGGAGAGACCCAGTACTTC
. | . | TRBJ1-2 | TRBV7-3 | CASSFPGPGQDPTTSNYGYTF | TGTGCCAGCAGCTTCCCGGGACCGGGACAAGATCCAACCACTTCTAACTATGGCTACACCTTC
. | once | TRBJ2-1 | TRBV5-1 | CASSLEPSRDNEQFF | TGCGCCAGCAGCTTGGAGCCCTCCAGGGACAATGAGCAGTTCTTC
. | . | TRBJ2-2 | TRBV18 | CASSPSSGELFF | TGTGCCAGCTCACCTTCGTCCGGGGAGCTGTTTTTT
. | . | TRBJ2-2 | TRBV19 | CASRQGRTNTGELFF | TGTGCCAGTAGACAGGGACGGACGAACACCGGGGAGCTGTTTTTT
. | . | TRBJ2-2 | TRBV6-1 | CASSGGAPNTGELFF | TGTGCCAGCAGTGGGGGGGCGCCGAACACCGGGGAGCTGTTTTTT
. | . | TRBJ1-2 | TRBV2 | CASSPPGYGYTF | TGTGCCAGCAGCCCCCCCGGCTATGGCTACACCTTC
TRBD1 | . | TRBJ2-7 | TRBV28 | CASSLRVWGTDSYEQYF | TGTGCCAGCAGTTTAAGGGTTTGGGGGACAGACTCCTACGAGCAGTACTTC
. | . | TRBJ1-3 | TRBV7-8 | CASSLPSSGNTIYF | TGTGCCAGCAGCTTGCCGAGCTCTGGAAACACCATATATTTT
. | . | TRBJ2-7 | TRBV5-1 | CASSFSGTSYEQYF | TGCGCCAGCAGCTTCTCCGGGACTTCCTACGAGCAGTACTTC
. | . | TRBJ1-5 | TRBV4-3 | CASSPDWRGNQPQHF | TGCGCCAGCAGCCCCGACTGGAGGGGCAATCAGCCCCAGCATTTT
TRBD1 | many | TRBJ2-5 | TRBV5-1 | CASTRGTGEETQYF | TGCGCCAGCACCCGAGGGACAGGGGAAGAGACCCAGTACTTC
TRBD1 | . | TRBJ1-1 | TRBV5-1 | CASSFGQGGAGTEAFF | TGCGCCAGCAGCTTCGGACAGGGGGGAGCGGGCACTGAAGCTTTCTTT
. | . | TRBJ1-2 | TRBV5-1 | CASSLDLGTAYGYTF | TGCGCCAGCAGCTTGGATCTAGGGACGGCCTATGGCTACACCTTC
. | . | TRBJ1-5 | TRBV19 | CASSIQGTYLSNQPQHF | TGTGCCAGTAGTATCCAGGGGACTTACCTTAGCAATCAGCCCCAGCATTTT
. | . | TRBJ1-2 | TRBV28 | CASDGSNYGYTF | TGTGCCAGCGACGGTTCTAACTATGGCTACACCTTC
. | few | TRBJ1-1 | TRBV9 | CASSVGGAEAFF | TGTGCCAGCAGCGTAGGGGGCGCTGAAGCTTTCTTT
. | . | TRBJ1-6 | TRBV5-3 | CASSPQGESPLHF | TGTGCCAGCAGCCCACAGGGAGAGTCACCCCTCCACTTT
. | few | TRBJ2-7 | TRBV19 | CASSPGIHYEQYF | TGTGCCAGTAGTCCCGGTATACACTACGAGCAGTACTTC
. | . | TRBJ2-1 | TRBV5-1 | CASSGRLIEQFF | TGCGCCAGCAGCGGCCGCTTGATTGAGCAGTTCTTC
. | . | TRBJ2-2 | TRBV5-1 | CASSRQGGDTGELFF | TGCGCCAGCAGCCGACAGGGCGGGGACACCGGGGAGCTGTTTTTT
. | . | TRBJ2-1 | TRBV7-6 | CASSSLRGVSYNEQFF | TGTGCCAGCAGTTCCCTACGCGGGGTCTCCTACAATGAGCAGTTCTTC
TRBD1 | few | TRBJ1-6 | TRBV6-6 | CASSLGQGRDNSPLHF | TGTGCCAGCAGTCTCGGACAGGGAAGGGATAATTCACCCCTCCACTTT
. | . | TRBJ2-3 | TRBV5-1 | CASFLGEGFTDTQYF | TGCGCCAGCTTTTTGGGGGAAGGATTCACAGATACGCAGTATTTT
. | . | TRBJ1-2 | TRBV7-9 | CASSHVDSSNYGYTF | TGTGCCAGCAGCCACGTCGACAGTTCTAACTATGGCTACACCTTC
TRBD1 | . | TRBJ2-7 | TRBV5-1 | CASSLATGRGPEQYF | TGCGCCAGCAGCTTGGCCACTGGCAGGGGGCCCGAGCAGTACTTC
TRBD2 | . | TRBJ2-7 | TRBV7-2 | CASSSGLAEYEQYF | TGTGCCAGCAGCTCTGGACTAGCGGAATACGAGCAGTACTTC
. | few | TRBJ1-5 | TRBV6-5 | CASWGGVSQPQHF | TGTGCCAGCTGGGGGGGGGTAAGTCAGCCCCAGCATTTT
TRBD2 | many | TRBJ2-7 | TRBV5-4 | CASSPPGGDVGDEQYF | TGTGCCAGCAGCCCTCCGGGGGGAGATGTGGGCGACGAGCAGTACTTC
. | . | TRBJ1-1 | TRBV28 | CASSLNPGGNTEAFF | TGTGCCAGCAGTTTGAACCCTGGAGGGAACACTGAAGCTTTCTTT
TRBD2 | . | TRBJ2-1 | TRBV10-1 | CASSGPGLAGGNEQFF | TGCGCCAGCAGTGGGCCGGGACTAGCGGGAGGGAATGAGCAGTTCTTC
. | . | TRBJ1-4 | TRBV5-4 | CASSWEGPNEKLFF | TGTGCCAGCAGCTGGGAGGGACCTAATGAAAAACTGTTTTTT
. | . | TRBJ1-2 | TRBV7-9 | CAIESGGDYGYTF | TGTGCCATCGAATCGGGCGGAGACTATGGCTACACCTTC
. | . | TRBJ1-3 | TRBV14 | CASSLTPSSGNTIYF | TGTGCCAGCAGCCTCACACCGAGCTCCGGAAACACCATATATTTT
. | many | TRBJ1-1 | TRBV6-4 | CASSVSVNTEAFF | TGTGCCAGCAGTGTTAGCGTTAACACTGAAGCTTTCTTT
TRBD1 | . | TRBJ1-4 | TRBV6-1 | CASIEPGQRNEKLFF | TGTGCCAGCATAGAGCCGGGACAGAGGAATGAAAAACTGTTTTTT
. | few | TRBJ1-1 | TRBV6-1 | CASSNGQTGAFF | TGTGCCAGCAGTAATGGACAGACGGGAGCTTTCTTT
TRBD1 | . | TRBJ2-7 | TRBV6-1 | CASRLLRDSYYEQYF | TGTGCCAGCAGATTACTCCGGGACAGCTACTACGAGCAGTACTTC
TRBD1 | . | TRBJ1-4 | TRBV5-1 | CASSGDFRGSNEKLFF | TGCGCCAGCAGCGGAGACTTCAGGGGGTCTAATGAAAAACTGTTTTTT
. | . | TRBJ2-6 | TRBV5-6 | CASSLIDSSGANVLTF | TGTGCCAGCAGCTTGATCGACAGCTCTGGGGCCAACGTCCTGACTTTC
TRBD2 | . | TRBJ2-7 | TRBV15 | CATSRSLLKAGGPDKEQYF | TGTGCCACCAGCAGGTCCCTACTTAAGGCGGGGGGGCCCGACAAAGAGCAGTACTTC
TRBD1 | . | TRBJ2-7 | TRBV6-1 | CASSAPPGQGTSYEQYF | TGTGCCAGCAGTGCCCCCCCGGGACAGGGGACCTCCTACGAGCAGTACTTC
. | few | TRBJ1-2 | TRBV30 | CAWSVLPRANYGYTF | TGTGCCTGGAGTGTACTCCCCAGAGCTAACTATGGCTACACCTTC
TRBD1 | . | TRBJ1-2 | TRBV5-6 | CASSFMGTGSLYGYGYTF | TGTGCCAGCAGCTTTATGGGGACAGGGTCCCTTTATGGCTATGGCTACACCTTC
TRBD2 | . | TRBJ2-1 | TRBV18 | CASQPRGGENEQFF | TGTGCCAGCCAACCACGGGGGGGCGAAAATGAGCAGTTCTTC
TRBD1 | . | TRBJ2-1 | TRBV2 | CASSPQGWNEQFF | TGTGCCAGCAGCCCACAGGGGTGGAATGAGCAGTTCTTC
. | . | TRBJ1-5 | TRBV28 | CASSSPLRGNQPQHF | TGTGCCAGCAGTTCTCCGCTGAGGGGCAATCAGCCCCAGCATTTT
TRBD2 | . | TRBJ2-2 | TRBV10-3 | CAISVEAGGRTGELFF | TGTGCCATCAGTGTTGAAGCGGGAGGGCGGACCGGGGAGCTGTTTTTT